The 29 T cell receptor beta chains below were found in one sample sequenced in a study of blood T cell repertoires in COVID-19. The data were produced by immunoSEQ multiplex PCR, yet TCRdb's version contains in-frame clones alone and is incomplete. The sample yields 170,000 or so clones, 65% to 90% seen once. Source material: peripheral blood. The receptor source for this set is a man aged 45 to 65 with active or convalescent COVID-19.

The chain uses TRBV29-1 and TRBJ2-1, with a weak D call TRBD2 (6 bases). This CDR3 region has 14 residues. Trimming shortened V by 5 bases and J by 0 bases, and 11 bases separated the two germline ends. Germline CDR1 SQVTM, CDR2 ANQGSEA. DNA of the CDR3: TGCAGCGTTCCGGCCGGGGGCTCCTACAATGAGCAGTTCTTC. Its translation: CSVPAGGSYNEQFF.

The J gene is TRBJ1-1, the V gene TRBV5-1; D call uncertain. V lost 1 base and J lost 3, with 13 bases in between. The CDR3 sequence is 15 residues long. CDR1 and CDR2 from the germline V gene are SGHRS and YFSETQ. CDR3 protein: CASSLIEGRDTEAFF. DNA of the CDR3: TGCGCCAGCAGCTTGATCGAGGGAAGGGACACTGAAGCTTTCTTT.

V gene TRBV11-3 combines with J gene TRBJ2-3, with 10 bases that match TRBD2. With 0 bases clipped from V and 3 bases from J, the junction kept 3 bases outside the gene matches. This CDR3 has 16 residues. From germline, CDR1 is SGHNT and CDR2 YENEEA. The DNA for the CDR3 is TGTGCCAGCAGCTTAGATGGAGCGGGGGGGACAGATACGCAGTATTTT. This gives the protein CASSLDGAGGTDTQYF.

This clone has at least ten counts. The rearrangement links TRBV19 to TRBJ2-2, with TRBD2 matching over 15 bases. Unmatched junction bases numbered 17, after V lost 3 bases and J lost 0 bases. In germline, CDR1 is LNHDA, CDR2 SQIVND (reference sequence). This CDR3 has 23 amino acids. The CDR3 nucleotides read TGTGCCAGTAGTATGAGGGGCCCGGCAAAGGGACTAGCGGGAGGAACGAACACCGGGGAGCTGTTTTTT. Protein sequence: CASSMRGPAKGLAGGTNTGELFF.

Here the CDR3 reads CASRGTGDSPLHF. The DNA of the CDR3 is TGTGCCAGCAGAGGGACAGGGGACTCACCCCTCCACTTT. The chain links TRBV6-5 to TRBJ1-6; 10 bases are shared with TRBD1. Germline lookup yields CDR1 MNHEY and CDR2 SVGAGI. Trimming removed 6 bases from V and 10 bases from J; junction bases left unmatched: 3. The CDR3 contains 13 residues.

The chain couples TRBV28 to TRBJ2-2; tentative D call: TRBD1 (5 bases). The germline V gene has CDR1 MDHEN and CDR2 SYDVKM. Trimming removed 10 bases at V and 5 bases at J, with 14 bases between. There are 13 residues in the CDR3. The CDR3 bases are TGTGCCACAAACGTACAGGAAACCGGGGAGCTGTTTTTT. It specifies CATNVQETGELFF. Full variable domain (missing parts from reference TRBV28 and TRBJ2-2): DVKVTQSSRYLVKRTGEKVFLECVQDMDHENMFWYRQDPGLGLRLIYFSYDVKMKEKGDIPEGYSVSREKKERFSLILESASTNQTSMYLCATNVQETGELFFGEGSRLTVL.

This sequence joins TRBV28 and TRBJ1-4; TRBD1 agrees at 8 bases. The V and J ends lost 2 bases and 7 bases, in that order; junction bases with no gene match: 3. Germline CDR1 reads MDHEN; CDR2 reads SYDVKM. The CDR3 is 14 amino acids. The CDR3 is CASSLRDRLEKLFF. In nucleotides, the CDR3 is TGTGCCAGCAGTTTAAGGGACAGGCTTGAAAAACTGTTTTTT. Drawing the rest from reference TRBV28 and TRBJ1-4, the complete variable domain is DVKVTQSSRYLVKRTGEKVFLECVQDMDHENMFWYRQDPGLGLRLIYFSYDVKMKEKGDIPEGYSVSREKKERFSLILESASTNQTSMYLCASSLRDRLEKLFFGSGTQLSVL.

The gene calls are TRBV10-3 and TRBJ2-7; 7 bases fit TRBD1. There are 14 residues in the CDR3. Trimming cost V 3 bases and J 2 bases; bases outside gene matches: 4. CDR1 and CDR2 from the germline V gene are ENHRY and SYGVKD. CDR3: CAISETGTAYEQYF. The CDR3 nucleotides are TGTGCCATCAGTGAAACCGGGACAGCCTACGAGCAGTACTTC.

The V and J genes are TRBV30 and TRBJ1-2; no clear D. The V end was cut by 6 bases, the J end by 2 bases, with 7 bases between. The V gene's germline CDR1 is GTSNPN and CDR2 SVGIG (reference sequence). There are 11 residues in the CDR3. For the CDR3, the DNA is TGTGCCTGCTTAAAAAACTATGGCTACACCTTC. It specifies CACLKNYGYTF.

The genes are TRBV5-1 and TRBJ1-1, with 7 positions matching TRBD1. The CDR3 has 13 amino acids. CDR1 is SGHRS, CDR2 YFSETQ, per germline. V lost 6 bases, J lost 0 bases, and 2 bases stayed unmatched. The CDR3 DNA reads TGCGCCAGCAAGACAGGGCTGAACACTGAAGCTTTCTTT. Residues: CASKTGLNTEAFF.

The rearrangement uses TRBV30 and TRBJ2-7, with a possible D match to TRBD2 (7 bases). Germline V lookup: CDR1 GTSNPN, CDR2 SVGIG (reference sequence). CDR3 size: 14 residues. Deletions cut 5 bases from V and 2 bases from J, with 16 bases between. CDR3 loop: CAWGGGSGPYEQYF. The DNA of the CDR3 is TGTGCCTGGGGGGGCGGGAGTGGTCCCTACGAGCAGTACTTC.

The rearrangement uses TRBV6-5 and TRBJ1-1, with D possibly being TRBD1 (5 bases). Trimming pared 2 bases from V and 1 base from J, leaving 8 bases between. The CDR3 has 14 amino acids. Per the germline V gene, CDR1 is MNHEY and CDR2 is SVGAGI. As DNA, the CDR3 is TGTGCCAGCAGTTACGGGGGGGGGAACACTGAAGCTTTCTTT. Translation gives CASSYGGGNTEAFF.

The J gene is TRBJ2-1, the V gene TRBV7-2; a weak D match, TRBD1 (5 bases). The CDR3 is 13 residues long. V lost 6 bases and J 4 bases, leaving 10 bases between the germline ends. Per germline, CDR1 SGHTA and CDR2 FQGNSA. CDR3 residues: CASRSDSYNEQFF. The CDR3 DNA sequence: TGTGCCAGCAGGAGTGACAGTTACAATGAGCAGTTCTTC.

The chain links TRBV11-1 to TRBJ2-5; possibly TRBD2 for D (5 bases). V was shortened by 0 bases and J by 2 bases, with 19 bases between the two germline ends. Germline V gene data show CDR1 as SGHAT and CDR2 as FQDESV (reference sequence). The CDR3 consists of 18 residues. Here the CDR3 DNA reads TGTGCCAGCAGCTTAGCATTCACCCCATCTAGGGAGCAAGAGACCCAGTACTTC. Its protein product is CASSLAFTPSREQETQYF.

A single count supports this clone. The chain employs TRBV7-3 and TRBJ2-1, with 10 bases that match TRBD2. Trimming cost V 2 bases and J 4 bases; bases outside gene matches: 5. Germline CDR1 SGHTA, CDR2 FQGTGA. The CDR3 has 16 residues. For the CDR3, the DNA is TGTGCCAGCAGCTTATCGATGACTAGCGGGTACAATGAGCAGTTCTTC. It encodes CASSLSMTSGYNEQFF.

The rearrangement joins TRBV7-2 to TRBJ2-7; D is undetermined. The CDR3 is 15 residues long. Germline V gives CDR1 SGHTA, CDR2 FQGNSA. Trimming removed 3 bases at V and 4 bases at J, with 16 bases between. The CDR3 sequence: CASSFTHLQEYEQYF. CDR3 bases: TGTGCCAGCAGCTTCACACACCTCCAAGAATACGAGCAGTACTTC.

The J gene is TRBJ1-2, the V gene TRBV7-9, with D hard to call. The CDR3 length is 13 residues. Germline V gene lookup returns CDR1 SEHNR and CDR2 FQNEAQ (reference sequence). With 1 base removed from V and 4 bases from J, the gap between germline ends came to 7 bases. This CDR3 is CASSLDGSYGYTF. CDR3 sequence (DNA): TGTGCCAGCAGCTTAGACGGGAGCTATGGCTACACCTTC.

The J gene is TRBJ1-1, the V gene TRBV19; D gene uncertain. CDR3 length equals 14 residues. V lost 4 bases to trimming and J lost 6 bases, with 15 bases between them. Germline V lookup: CDR1 LNHDA, CDR2 SQIVND (reference sequence). The CDR3 bases are TGTGCCAGTAGTAATGGAGGAGGGCTCCCTGAAGCTTTCTTT. This encodes CASSNGGGLPEAFF.

The V and J genes are TRBV2 and TRBJ1-6, with TRBD1 as a possible D gene (5 bases). The V gene's germline CDR1 is SNHLY and CDR2 FYNNEI. This CDR3 contains 13 residues. With 4 bases removed from V and 6 bases from J, the gap between germline ends came to 7 bases. This chain's CDR3 is CASSAGFNSPLHF. CDR3 DNA: TGTGCCAGCAGTGCAGGGTTTAATTCACCCCTCCACTTT.

The chain couples TRBV6-6 to TRBJ2-1; 7 bases align to TRBD1. CDR3 size: 18 residues. Trimming cost V 5 bases and J 2 bases; bases outside gene matches: 15. Per the germline V gene, CDR1 is MNHNY and CDR2 is SVGAGI (reference sequence). Written as DNA, the CDR3 is TGTGCCAGCAGTCAAAGAGAGCAGGGGGTCGTCACCTACAATGAGCAGTTCTTC. Protein sequence: CASSQREQGVVTYNEQFF.

This chain connects TRBV7-6 to TRBJ1-1; TRBD1 agrees at 8 bases. V dropped 5 bases and J dropped 11; count of bases not matched to a gene: 7. Germline loops: CDR1 SGHVS, CDR2 FNYEAQ. The CDR3 covers 12 residues. CDR3 amino acids: CASSIGQGKAFF. Written as DNA, the CDR3 is TGTGCCAGCAGCATAGGACAGGGCAAGGCTTTCTTT.

The chain is built from TRBV2 and TRBJ1-6, with 9 bases identical to TRBD1. This CDR3 has 14 amino acids. CDR1 and CDR2 (germline): SNHLY, FYNNEI. The J segment lost 10 bases and the V segment lost 8 bases, leaving 9 bases of the junction unmatched. This CDR3 is CASGDTGGRSPLHF. As DNA, the CDR3 is TGTGCCAGCGGGGATACAGGGGGCCGGTCACCCCTCCACTTT.

The V and J genes are TRBV7-7 and TRBJ2-5; tentative D call: TRBD2 (6 bases). V lost 5 bases, J lost 3 bases, and 16 bases lay in between. This CDR3 has 15 residues. Looked up from germline, CDR1 is SSHAT and CDR2 is FNYEAQ (reference sequence). Written as DNA, the CDR3 is TGTGCCAGCAGCAGCGGGTCCAGCGGTAAAGAGACCCAGTACTTC. Translation gives CASSSGSSGKETQYF. Variable domain in full (rest from reference TRBV7-7 and TRBJ2-5): GAGVSQSPRYKVTKRGQDVTLRCDPISSHATLYWYQQALGQGPEFLTYFNYEAQPDKSGLPSDRFSAERPEGSISTLTIQRTEQRDSAMYRCASSSGSSGKETQYFGPGTRLLVL.

This clone was detected only once. The chain carries TRBV11-2 and TRBJ1-2; D might be TRBD1 (6 bases). Germline V gives CDR1 SGHAT, CDR2 FQNNGV. This CDR3 comprises 14 residues. V lost 5 bases and J 5 bases, leaving 15 bases between the germline ends. The CDR3 region is CASSPTRGGYGYTF. CDR3 coding DNA: TGTGCCAGCAGCCCCACCAGGGGTGGATATGGCTACACCTTC.

This clone was picked up a small number of times. The chain recombines TRBV28 with TRBJ1-2; 8 bases align to TRBD1. Germline V gene sequence: CDR1 MDHEN, CDR2 SYDVKM. Trimming cost V 3 bases and J 7 bases; bases outside gene matches: 7. The CDR3 covers 14 residues. The CDR3 coding sequence is TGTGCCAGCAGTTTGGGAAGCAGGGGGCTTGGCTACACCTTC. It yields the protein CASSLGSRGLGYTF.

This clone occurred once. This CDR3 is CAWRQGVGEKLFF. The CDR3 nucleotides read TGTGCCTGGAGACAGGGCGTAGGAGAAAAACTGTTTTTT. V usage is TRBV30 and J usage is TRBJ1-4, with a weak D call TRBD1 (6 bases). Germline V CDR1 and CDR2: GTSNPN, SVGIG (reference sequence). This CDR3 region has 13 residues. The V end was cut by 3 bases, the J end by 8 bases, with 13 bases between.

The chain carries TRBV5-1 and TRBJ1-5, with no clear D. CDR1 and CDR2 from the germline V gene are SGHRS and YFSETQ. CDR3 length: 13 residues. V lost 5 bases, J lost 3 bases, and 9 bases lay in between. The DNA for the CDR3 is TGCGCCAGCAGGACGGAGCCCAATCAGCCCCAGCATTTT. Its protein is CASRTEPNQPQHF.

The V call is TRBV15, the J call TRBJ1-4; possibly TRBD1 for D (5 bases). The V gene lost 4 bases and the J gene lost 5 bases, with 17 bases spanning the gap. The CDR3 totals 16 residues. Per germline, CDR1 LNHNV and CDR2 YYDKDF (reference sequence). CDR3 coding DNA: TGTGCCACCAGCACCTTGGAAGGAGGGGCGAATGAAAAACTGTTTTTT. Translated: CATSTLEGGANEKLFF.

This chain links TRBV2 with TRBJ1-1; 7 bases are a match to TRBD1. The CDR3 has 13 amino acids. The V gene end was trimmed by 4 bases and the J gene end by 1 base; junction bases not matched to a gene: 0. CDR1 is SNHLY and CDR2 is FYNNEI in the germline V gene. The CDR3 nucleotides are TGTGCCAGCAGTGGACAGGGGAACACTGAAGCTTTCTTT. Its protein product is CASSGQGNTEAFF.